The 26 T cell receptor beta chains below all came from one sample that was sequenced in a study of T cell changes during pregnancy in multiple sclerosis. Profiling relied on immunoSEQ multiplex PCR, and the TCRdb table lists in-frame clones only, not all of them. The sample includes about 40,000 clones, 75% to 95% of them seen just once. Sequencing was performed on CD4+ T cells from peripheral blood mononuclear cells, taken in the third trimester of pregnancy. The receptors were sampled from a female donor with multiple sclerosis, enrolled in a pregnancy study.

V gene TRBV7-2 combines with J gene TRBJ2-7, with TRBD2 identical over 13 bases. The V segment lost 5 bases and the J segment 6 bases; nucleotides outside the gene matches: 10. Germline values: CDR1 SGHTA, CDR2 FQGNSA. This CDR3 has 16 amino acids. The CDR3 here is CASSALPGLAGTEQYF. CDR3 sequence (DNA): TGTGCCAGCAGCGCTTTACCGGGACTAGCGGGAACCGAGCAGTACTTC.

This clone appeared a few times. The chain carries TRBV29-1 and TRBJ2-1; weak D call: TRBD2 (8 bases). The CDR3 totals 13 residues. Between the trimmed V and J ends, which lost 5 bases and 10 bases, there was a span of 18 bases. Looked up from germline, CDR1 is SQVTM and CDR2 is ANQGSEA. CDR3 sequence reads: CSVRTGGGNEQFF. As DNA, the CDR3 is TGCAGCGTTCGAACGGGAGGGGGCAACGAGCAGTTCTTC.

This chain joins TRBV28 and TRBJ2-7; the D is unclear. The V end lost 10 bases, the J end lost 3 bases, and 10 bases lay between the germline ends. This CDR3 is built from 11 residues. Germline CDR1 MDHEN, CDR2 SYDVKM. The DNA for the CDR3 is TGTGCCACCAAATTCCACTACGAGCAGTACTTC. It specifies CATKFHYEQYF.

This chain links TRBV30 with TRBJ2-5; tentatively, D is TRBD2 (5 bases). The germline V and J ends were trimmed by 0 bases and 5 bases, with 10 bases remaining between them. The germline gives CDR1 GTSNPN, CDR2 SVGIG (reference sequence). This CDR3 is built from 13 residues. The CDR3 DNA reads TGTGCCTGGAGTGTGACGGGATCGGAGACCCAGTACTTC. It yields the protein CAWSVTGSETQYF.

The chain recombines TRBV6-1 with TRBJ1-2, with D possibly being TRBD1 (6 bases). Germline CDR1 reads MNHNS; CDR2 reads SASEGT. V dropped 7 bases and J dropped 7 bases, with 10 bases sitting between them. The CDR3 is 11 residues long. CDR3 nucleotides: TGTGCCAGCACTCTAGGGGGTGGCTACACCTTC. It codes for CASTLGGGYTF.

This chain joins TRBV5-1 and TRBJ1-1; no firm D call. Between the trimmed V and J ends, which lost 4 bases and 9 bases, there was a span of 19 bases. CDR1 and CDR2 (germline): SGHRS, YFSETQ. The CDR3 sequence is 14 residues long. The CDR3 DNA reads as TGCGCCAGCAGCGCCACCTCCGAACAGAAGAAAGCTTTCTTT. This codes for CASSATSEQKKAFF.

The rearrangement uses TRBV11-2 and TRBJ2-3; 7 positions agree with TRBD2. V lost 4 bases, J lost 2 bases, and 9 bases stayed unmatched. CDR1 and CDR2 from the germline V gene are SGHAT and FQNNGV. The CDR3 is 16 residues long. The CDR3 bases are TGTGCCAGCAGCTCGTACACTAGCGCCGCCACAGATACGCAGTATTTT. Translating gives CASSSYTSAATDTQYF.

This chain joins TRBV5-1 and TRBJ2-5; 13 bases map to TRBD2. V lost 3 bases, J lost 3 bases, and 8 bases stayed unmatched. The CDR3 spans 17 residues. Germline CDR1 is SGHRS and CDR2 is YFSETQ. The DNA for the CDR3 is TGCGCCAGCAGCTCCAACCTCGGACTAGCGGGAGAAGAGACCCAGTACTTC. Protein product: CASSSNLGLAGEETQYF.

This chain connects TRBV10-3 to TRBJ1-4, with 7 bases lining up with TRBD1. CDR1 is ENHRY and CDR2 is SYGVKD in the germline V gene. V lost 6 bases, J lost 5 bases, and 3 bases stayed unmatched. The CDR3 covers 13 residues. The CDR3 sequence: CAISPTGNEKLFF. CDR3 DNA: TGTGCCATCAGCCCGACAGGGAATGAAAAACTGTTTTTT.

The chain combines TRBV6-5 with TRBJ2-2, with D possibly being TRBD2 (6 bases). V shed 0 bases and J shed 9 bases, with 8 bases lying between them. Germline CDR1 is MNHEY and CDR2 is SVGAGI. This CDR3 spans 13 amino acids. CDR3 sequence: CASSYSGGWELFF. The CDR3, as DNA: TGTGCCAGCAGTTACTCGGGAGGCTGGGAGCTGTTTTTT.

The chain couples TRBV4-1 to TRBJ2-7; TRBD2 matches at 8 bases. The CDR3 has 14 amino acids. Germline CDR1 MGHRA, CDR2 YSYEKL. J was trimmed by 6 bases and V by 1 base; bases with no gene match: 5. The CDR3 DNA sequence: TGCGCCAGCAGCCAAGTCCTAGCGGGTCTCGAGCAGTACTTC. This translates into CASSQVLAGLEQYF.

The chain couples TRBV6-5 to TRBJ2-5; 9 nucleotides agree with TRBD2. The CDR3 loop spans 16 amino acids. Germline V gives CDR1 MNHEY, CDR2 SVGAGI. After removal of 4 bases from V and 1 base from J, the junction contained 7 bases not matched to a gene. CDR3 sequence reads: CASSSPLLAGQETQYF. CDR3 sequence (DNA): TGTGCCAGCAGTTCGCCACTACTAGCGGGCCAAGAGACCCAGTACTTC.

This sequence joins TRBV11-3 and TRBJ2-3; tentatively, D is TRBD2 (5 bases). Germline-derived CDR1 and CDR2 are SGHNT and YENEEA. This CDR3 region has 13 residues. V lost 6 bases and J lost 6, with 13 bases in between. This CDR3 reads CASSYPIADTQYF. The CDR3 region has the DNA TGTGCCAGCAGTTATCCCATAGCGGATACGCAGTATTTT.

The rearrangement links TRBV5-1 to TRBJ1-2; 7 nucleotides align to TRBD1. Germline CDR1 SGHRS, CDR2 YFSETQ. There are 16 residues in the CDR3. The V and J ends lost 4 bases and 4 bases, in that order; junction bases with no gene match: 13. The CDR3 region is CASSTGTARNPYGYTF. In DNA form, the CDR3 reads TGCGCCAGCAGCACCGGGACAGCGAGGAACCCCTATGGCTACACCTTC.

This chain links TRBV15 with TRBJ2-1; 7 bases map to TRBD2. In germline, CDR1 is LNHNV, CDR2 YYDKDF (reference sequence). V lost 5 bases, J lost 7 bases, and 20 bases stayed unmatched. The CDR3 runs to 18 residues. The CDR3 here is CATSPRILGGVVMNEQFF. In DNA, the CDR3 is TGTGCCACCAGCCCCCGGATATTGGGAGGGGTAGTTATGAATGAGCAGTTCTTC. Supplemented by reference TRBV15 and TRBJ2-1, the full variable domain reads DAMVIQNPRYQVTQFGKPVTLSCSQTLNHNVMYWYQQKSSQAPKLLFHYYDKDFNNEADTPDNFQSRRPNTSFCFLDIRSPGLGDTAMYLCATSPRILGGVVMNEQFFGPGTRLTVL.

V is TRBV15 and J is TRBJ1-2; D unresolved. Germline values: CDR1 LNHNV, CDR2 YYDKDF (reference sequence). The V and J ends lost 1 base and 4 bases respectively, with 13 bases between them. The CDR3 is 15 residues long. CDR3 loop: CATSRVGGRFYGYTF. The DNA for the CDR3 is TGTGCCACCAGCAGAGTGGGCGGGCGATTCTATGGCTACACCTTC.

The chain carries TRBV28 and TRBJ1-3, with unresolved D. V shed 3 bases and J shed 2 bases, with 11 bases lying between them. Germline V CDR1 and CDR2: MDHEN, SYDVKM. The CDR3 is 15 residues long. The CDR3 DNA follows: TGTGCCAGCAGTTTTGACCGGAGGGCTGGAAACACCATATATTTT. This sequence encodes CASSFDRRAGNTIYF.

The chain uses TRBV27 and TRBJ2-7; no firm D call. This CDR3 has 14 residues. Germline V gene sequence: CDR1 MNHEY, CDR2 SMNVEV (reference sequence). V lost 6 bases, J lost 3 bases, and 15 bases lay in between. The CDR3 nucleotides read TGTGCCAGCAGCTCAGGATGGAACAACTACGAGCAGTACTTC. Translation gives CASSSGWNNYEQYF.

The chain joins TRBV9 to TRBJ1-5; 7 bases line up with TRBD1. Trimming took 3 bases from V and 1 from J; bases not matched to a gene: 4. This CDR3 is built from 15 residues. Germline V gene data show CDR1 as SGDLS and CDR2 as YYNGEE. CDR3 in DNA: TGTGCCAGCAGCGCGGGACAGCTCAGCAATCAGCCCCAGCATTTT. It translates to CASSAGQLSNQPQHF.

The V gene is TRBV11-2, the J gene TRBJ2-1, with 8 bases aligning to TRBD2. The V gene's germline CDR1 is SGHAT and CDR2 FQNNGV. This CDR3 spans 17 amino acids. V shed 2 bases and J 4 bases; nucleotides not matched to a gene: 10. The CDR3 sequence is CASSLRVGLELYNEQFF. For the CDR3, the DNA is TGTGCCAGCAGCTTAAGGGTGGGACTAGAGCTTTACAATGAGCAGTTCTTC.

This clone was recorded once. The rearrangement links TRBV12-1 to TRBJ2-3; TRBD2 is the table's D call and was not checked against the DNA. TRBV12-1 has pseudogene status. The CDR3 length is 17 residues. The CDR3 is CASSFGRTSWFPDTQYF. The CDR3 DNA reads TGTGCCAGCAGCTTTGGGAGGACTAGCTGGTTCCCAGATACGCAGTATTTT.

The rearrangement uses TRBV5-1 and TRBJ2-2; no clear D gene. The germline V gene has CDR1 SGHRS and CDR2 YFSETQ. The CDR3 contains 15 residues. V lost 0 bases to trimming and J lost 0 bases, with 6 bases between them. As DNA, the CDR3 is TGCGCCAGCAGCTTGGCTTCCTCGAACACCGGGGAGCTGTTTTTT. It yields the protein CASSLASSNTGELFF.

The CDR3 loop reads CASSYSGGEKETQYF. The CDR3 coding sequence is TGTGCCAGCAGTTACTCTGGGGGCGAGAAAGAGACCCAGTACTTC. This chain uses TRBV6-6 with TRBJ2-5, with D tentatively TRBD1 (6 bases). Trimming took 0 bases from V and 3 from J, leaving 11 bases between them. Germline V gives CDR1 MNHNY, CDR2 SVGAGI (reference sequence). This CDR3 spans 15 amino acids.

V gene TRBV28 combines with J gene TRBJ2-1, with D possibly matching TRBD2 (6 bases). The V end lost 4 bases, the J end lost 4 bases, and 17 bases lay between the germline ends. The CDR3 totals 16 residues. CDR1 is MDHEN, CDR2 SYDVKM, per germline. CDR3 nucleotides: TGTGCCAGCAGTTCGCAACTAGCCGACCAATACAATGAGCAGTTCTTC. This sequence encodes CASSSQLADQYNEQFF.

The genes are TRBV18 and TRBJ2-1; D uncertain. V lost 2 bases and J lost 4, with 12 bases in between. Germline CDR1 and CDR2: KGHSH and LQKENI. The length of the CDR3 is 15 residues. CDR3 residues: CASSPTQSTYNEQFF. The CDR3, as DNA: TGTGCCAGCTCACCAACACAGTCAACTTACAATGAGCAGTTCTTC. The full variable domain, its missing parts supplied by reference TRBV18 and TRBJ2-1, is NAGVMQNPRHLVRRRGQEARLRCSPMKGHSHVYWYRQLPEEGLKFMVYLQKENIIDESGMPKERFSAEFPKEGPSILRIQQVVRGDSAAYFCASSPTQSTYNEQFFGPGTRLTVL.

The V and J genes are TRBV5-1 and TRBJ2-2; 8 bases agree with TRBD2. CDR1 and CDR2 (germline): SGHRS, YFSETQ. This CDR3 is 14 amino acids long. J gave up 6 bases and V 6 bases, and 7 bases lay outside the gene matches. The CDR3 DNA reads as TGCGCCAGCACACCACAAGCGGGAGCCGGGGAGCTGTTTTTT. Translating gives CASTPQAGAGELFF.